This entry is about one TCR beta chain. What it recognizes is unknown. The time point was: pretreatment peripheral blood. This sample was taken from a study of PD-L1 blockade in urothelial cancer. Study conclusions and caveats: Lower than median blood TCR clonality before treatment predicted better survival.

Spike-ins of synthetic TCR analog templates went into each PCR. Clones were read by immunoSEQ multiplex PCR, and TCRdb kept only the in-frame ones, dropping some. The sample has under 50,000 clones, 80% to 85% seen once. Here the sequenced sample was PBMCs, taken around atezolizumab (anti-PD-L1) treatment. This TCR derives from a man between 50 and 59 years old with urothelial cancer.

In DNA, the CDR3 is TGTGCCAGCAGCATTGGACGGGCGGGAGGCCCCGAGCAGTACTTC. This gives the protein CASSIGRAGGPEQYF. J is TRBJ2-7 and V is TRBV7-8, with 8 bases matching TRBD2. The CDR3 covers 15 residues. CDR1 and CDR2 (germline): SGHVS, FQNEAQ. V shed 5 bases, J shed 6 bases, and the junction held 12 bases outside the gene matches.